The next 20 T cell receptor beta chains were all read from a single sample in a study of shared clonotypes between healthy human individuals. Profiled with immunoSEQ multiplex PCR; TCRdb holds only in-frame clones, not every one. The sample holds approximately 1.5 million clones, under 99% seen once. Sequencing was done on a sample of naive CD4+ T cells sorted from blood. Subset noted: CD45RA+ positively selected. The receptors come from a man in his thirties or forties in good health.

In DNA, the CDR3 is TGCAGTGCTAGAGAGCACACTGAAGCTTTCTTT. Its protein product is CSAREHTEAFF. J is TRBJ1-1 and V is TRBV20-1; D remains unclear. V dropped 0 bases and J dropped 3 bases, with 2 bases sitting between them. The CDR3 extends over 11 amino acids. CDR1 DFQATT and CDR2 SNEGSKA come from the germline V gene (reference sequence).

The chain couples TRBV10-3 to TRBJ1-3; no clear D. Between the trimmed V and J ends, which lost 0 bases and 3 bases, there was a span of 3 bases. The CDR3 is 13 amino acids. The V gene's germline CDR1 is ENHRY and CDR2 SYGVKD. The CDR3 nucleotides are TGTGCCATCAGTGAGTCCATTGGAAACACCATATATTTT. Its protein is CAISESIGNTIYF.

V is TRBV28 and J is TRBJ1-1; no clear D gene. Looked up from germline, CDR1 is MDHEN and CDR2 is SYDVKM. This CDR3 has 12 residues. V was clipped by 7 bases and J by 0 bases, with 6 bases between them. CDR3 sequence (DNA): TGTGCCAGCAAGCACCTGAACACTGAAGCTTTCTTT. It codes for CASKHLNTEAFF.

The gene calls are TRBV5-1 and TRBJ2-2; 7 bases agree with TRBD2. V shed 4 bases, J shed 6 bases, and the junction held 15 bases outside the gene matches. CDR3 length: 17 residues. Looked up from germline, CDR1 is SGHRS and CDR2 is YFSETQ. The CDR3 spells CASSLAEAGDASGELFF. CDR3 nucleotides: TGCGCCAGCAGCCTCGCCGAGGCGGGAGATGCTTCCGGGGAGCTGTTTTTT.

V and J are TRBV25-1 and TRBJ2-2, with D possibly being TRBD1 (6 bases). Germline V gene lookup returns CDR1 MGHDK and CDR2 SYGVNS. Trimming shortened V by 1 base and J by 10 bases, and 13 bases separated the two germline ends. The CDR3 spans 14 residues. Here the CDR3 DNA reads TGTGCCAGCAGTGAATTGGCAGGGGTTACGGAGCTGTTTTTT. It translates to CASSELAGVTELFF.

The chain combines TRBV5-6 with TRBJ2-7; 9 nucleotides align to TRBD2. V was clipped by 4 bases and J by 5 bases; unmatched bases: 4. The CDR3 has 13 amino acids. Germline assignment: CDR1 SGHDT and CDR2 YYEEEE. The CDR3 sequence: CASSLSGRHEQYF. In DNA form, the CDR3 reads TGTGCCAGCAGCCTTAGCGGGAGACACGAGCAGTACTTC.

V gene TRBV15 combines with J gene TRBJ1-4, with 9 bases that match TRBD1. Germline V gives CDR1 LNHNV, CDR2 YYDKDF (reference sequence). The CDR3 covers 15 residues. Germline trimming cut 4 bases from V and 2 bases from J; bases unmatched to any gene: 2. CDR3 residues: CATSIDRGTNEKLFF. The DNA for the CDR3 is TGTGCCACCAGCATTGACAGGGGGACTAATGAAAAACTGTTTTTT.

This chain links TRBV19 with TRBJ2-1, with TRBD2 matching over 8 bases. The CDR3 contains 16 residues. Trimming cost V 6 bases and J 5 bases; bases outside gene matches: 12. CDR1 is LNHDA, CDR2 SQIVND, per germline (reference sequence). CDR3: CASSKLVGTSNNEQFF. CDR3 bases: TGTGCCAGTAGCAAATTGGTAGGGACTAGTAACAATGAGCAGTTCTTC.

With respect to this clone: Other DNA sequences within the sample encode an identical CDR3. The chain recombines TRBV5-1 with TRBJ2-5; TRBD2 agrees at 8 bases. Germline V gives CDR1 SGHRS, CDR2 YFSETQ. This CDR3 has 14 residues. V gave up 1 base and J gave up 1 base; unmatched junction bases: 0. CDR3 DNA sequence: TGCGCCAGCAGCTTGCGGGGGGGCCAAGAGACCCAGTACTTC. Its translation is CASSLRGGQETQYF. The full variable domain, in which reference TRBV5-1 and TRBJ2-5 provide the parts outside the CDR3, is KAGVTQTPRYLIKTRGQQVTLSCSPISGHRSVSWYQQTPGQGLQFLFEYFSETQRNKGNFPGRFSGRQFSNSRSEMNVSTLELGDSALYLCASSLRGGQETQYFGPGTRLLVL.

The chain has TRBV5-1 and TRBJ2-7, with TRBD2 as a possible D gene (6 bases). V lost 0 bases to trimming and J lost 3 bases, with 13 bases between them. The CDR3 is 15 amino acids. The germline gives CDR1 SGHRS, CDR2 YFSETQ. The CDR3 sequence is CASSLVRGGNYEQYF. The CDR3 DNA follows: TGCGCCAGCAGCTTGGTGAGGGGAGGAAACTACGAGCAGTACTTC.

The chain recombines TRBV9 with TRBJ2-1; 9 bases align to TRBD1. The CDR3 length is 16 residues. J gave up 6 bases and V 0 bases, and 7 bases lay outside the gene matches. The germline gives CDR1 SGDLS, CDR2 YYNGEE. CDR3 bases: TGTGCCAGCAGCGTAGTGGGACAGGGAGGTTTCAATGAGCAGTTCTTC. It translates to CASSVVGQGGFNEQFF.

The chain uses TRBV28 and TRBJ2-5, with 12 bases fitting TRBD2. This CDR3 spans 15 amino acids. The V gene end was trimmed by 7 bases and the J gene end by 4 bases; junction bases not matched to a gene: 7. CDR1 and CDR2 (germline): MDHEN, SYDVKM. CDR3 region: CASNFLAGGSETQYF. The CDR3 DNA reads TGTGCCAGCAACTTTCTAGCGGGAGGGTCAGAGACCCAGTACTTC.

The V call is TRBV6-5, the J call TRBJ2-1; the match to TRBD1 covers 8 bases. CDR1 is MNHEY and CDR2 is SVGAGI in the germline V gene. V trimming: 4 bases; J trimming: 3 bases; junction bases outside the gene matches: 8. CDR3 size: 16 residues. The CDR3 protein is CASSSPRGPNYNEQFF. CDR3 DNA: TGTGCCAGCAGTTCGCCCAGGGGGCCCAACTACAATGAGCAGTTCTTC.

This chain uses TRBV4-1 with TRBJ2-1; TRBD2 matches at 9 bases. V gave up 3 bases and J gave up 0 bases; unmatched junction bases: 3. Germline V CDR1 and CDR2: MGHRA, YSYEKL. The CDR3 has 16 amino acids. CDR3 residues: CASSHRLADSYNEQFF. CDR3 DNA: TGCGCCAGCAGCCATAGACTAGCGGACTCCTACAATGAGCAGTTCTTC.

With respect to this clone: Other DNA sequences in the same sample also yield this CDR3. This sequence joins TRBV27 and TRBJ1-2, with 7 bases fitting TRBD1. J lost 4 bases, V lost 2 bases, and 1 base had no gene match. CDR3 size: 13 residues. Germline V gives CDR1 MNHEY, CDR2 SMNVEV (reference sequence). CDR3 nucleotides: TGTGCCAGCAGTTTAGCAGGGGGCTATGGCTACACCTTC. This sequence encodes CASSLAGGYGYTF.

This sequence joins TRBV5-6 and TRBJ1-2; D unclear. CDR1 and CDR2 from the germline V gene are SGHDT and YYEEEE. CDR3 length: 16 residues. V was pared by 0 bases and J by 4 bases, with 16 bases between. This CDR3 reads CASSLAKMNRVYGYTF. For the CDR3, the DNA is TGTGCCAGCAGCTTGGCCAAAATGAACCGGGTCTATGGCTACACCTTC.

V and J are TRBV5-4 and TRBJ2-1; D may be TRBD2 (6 bases). Germline values: CDR1 SGHNT, CDR2 YYREEE (reference sequence). The length of the CDR3 is 12 residues. Trimming cost V 6 bases and J 7 bases, with 11 bases left between them. This CDR3 reads CASTSGGNEQFF. The CDR3 DNA sequence: TGTGCCAGCACTTCTGGGGGGAATGAGCAGTTCTTC.

This chain connects TRBV14 to TRBJ2-7, with D perhaps matching TRBD2 (5 bases). CDR3 length: 12 residues. Germline V gene sequence: CDR1 SGHDN, CDR2 FVKESK. Deletions cut 8 bases from V and 0 bases from J, with 8 bases between. Here the CDR3 reads CASRADSYEQYF. The CDR3 DNA is TGTGCCAGCCGAGCGGACTCCTACGAGCAGTACTTC.

V usage is TRBV7-2 and J usage is TRBJ2-1; D could derive from TRBD1 or TRBD2 (5 bases each). V lost 3 bases and J lost 3, with 12 bases in between. The CDR3 is 15 residues long. CDR1 and CDR2 from the germline V gene are SGHTA and FQGNSA. As DNA, the CDR3 is TGTGCCAGCAGCTTTGCCGGGACGGGCTACAATGAGCAGTTCTTC. Encoded protein: CASSFAGTGYNEQFF. The full variable domain, with the rest looked up from reference TRBV7-2 and TRBJ2-1, is GAGVSQSPSNKVTEKGKDVELRCDPISGHTALYWYRQSLGQGLEFLIYFQGNSAPDKSGLPSDRFSAERTGGSVSTLTIQRTQQEDSAVYLCASSFAGTGYNEQFFGPGTRLTVL.

The chain joins TRBV28 to TRBJ1-5; 9 nucleotides match TRBD1. CDR1 is MDHEN and CDR2 is SYDVKM in the germline V gene. The CDR3 is 16 residues long. V gave up 5 bases and J gave up 6 bases; unmatched junction bases: 11. The chain's CDR3 is CASSRPGQGPSQPQHF. The CDR3 DNA is TGTGCCAGCAGTCGTCCGGGACAGGGTCCGAGTCAGCCCCAGCATTTT.